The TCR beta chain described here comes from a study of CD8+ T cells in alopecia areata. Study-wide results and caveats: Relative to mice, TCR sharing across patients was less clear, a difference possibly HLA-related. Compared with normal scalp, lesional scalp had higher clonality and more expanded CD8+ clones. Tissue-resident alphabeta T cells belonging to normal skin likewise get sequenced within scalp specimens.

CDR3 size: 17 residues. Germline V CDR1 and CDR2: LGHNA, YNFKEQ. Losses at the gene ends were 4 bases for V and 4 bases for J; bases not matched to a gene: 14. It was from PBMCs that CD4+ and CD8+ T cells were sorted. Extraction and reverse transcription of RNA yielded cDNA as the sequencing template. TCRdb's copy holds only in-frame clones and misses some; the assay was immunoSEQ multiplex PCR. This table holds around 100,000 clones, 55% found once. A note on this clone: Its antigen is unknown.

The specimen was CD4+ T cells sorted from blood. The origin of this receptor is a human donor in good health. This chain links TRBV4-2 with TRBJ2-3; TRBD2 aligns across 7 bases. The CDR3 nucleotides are TGTGCCAGCAGCCCGACTTCCGGGACTACTTCCCCAGATACGCAGTATTTT. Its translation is CASSPTSGTTSPDTQYF.